Below are 13 T cell receptor beta chains sequenced from a single sample in a study of blood T cells in healthy people across ages. Primed by a sample-barcoded 5' primer and a J-beta primer mix, a second PCR proceeded for roughly 7 to 12 cycles. MiXCR, applied by TCRdb to the 5' RACE reads, yields one record per CDR3 protein. Of around 1,000,000 distinct CDR3 sequences listed, about 23% were seen once; the top ten hold around 0.75%. Another study also made use of these data, one on T cells of mothers and their children.

The sample comprised blood. The receptor set was obtained from a girl aged 2-9 years in good health.

Only a few counts were recorded for this clonotype. The chain uses TRBV2 and TRBJ1-1, with TRBD1 as a possible D gene (5 bases). Per the germline V gene, CDR1 is SNHLY and CDR2 is FYNNEI. Deletions cut 3 bases from V and 10 bases from J, with 18 bases between. The CDR3 consists of 14 residues. CDR3 DNA sequence: TGTGCCAGCAGTGATTCCGGGGCCCTCCAGGGAGCTTTCTTT. Translating gives CASSDSGALQGAFF.

The chain has TRBV5-1 and TRBJ2-1, with a possible D match to TRBD2 (6 bases). CDR3 length equals 14 residues. CDR1 is SGHRS, CDR2 YFSETQ, per germline. Trimming removed 7 bases from V and 4 bases from J, with 15 bases in between. The CDR3: CASYGSGPYNEQFF. The DNA for the CDR3 is TGCGCCAGCTATGGTAGCGGCCCTTACAATGAGCAGTTCTTC.

This clonotype has more than one count but fewer than ten. This chain joins TRBV4-2 and TRBJ1-4; D is uncertain. Deletions cut 5 bases from V and 4 bases from J, with 11 bases between. Germline-derived CDR1 and CDR2 are LGHNA and YNFKEQ. This CDR3 is built from 14 residues. CDR3 in amino acids: CASSTTELNEKLFF. The CDR3 DNA sequence: TGTGCCAGCAGCACAACAGAGCTTAATGAAAAACTGTTTTTT.

The rearrangement links TRBV12-3 or TRBV12-4 to TRBJ2-5; 9 nucleotides line up with TRBD2. V trimming: 5 bases; J trimming: 4 bases; junction bases outside the gene matches: 17. The CDR3 sequence is 18 residues long. CDR3 DNA: TGTGCCAGCAGTGAAGGAAAGACTAGCGGTAATTCTCGAGAGACCCAGTACTTC. It specifies CASSEGKTSGNSRETQYF.

The genes are TRBV29-1 and TRBJ1-2; no clear D gene. Deletions cut 3 bases from V and 6 bases from J, with 11 bases between. CDR3 size: 12 residues. Germline CDR1 reads SQVTM; CDR2 reads ANQGSEA. The DNA for the CDR3 is TGCAGCGTTGAGTCACTCCAGGATGGCTACACCTTC. Its translation: CSVESLQDGYTF. Drawing the rest from reference TRBV29-1 and TRBJ1-2, the complete variable domain is SAVISQKPSRDICQRGTSLTIQCQVDSQVTMMFWYRQQPGQSLTLIATANQGSEATYESGFVIDKFPISRPNLTFSTLTVSNMSPEDSSIYLCSVESLQDGYTFGSGTRLTVV.

The table lists this clonotype with a few counts. The chain recombines TRBV29-1 with TRBJ1-2; unclear D gene. The CDR3 extends over 13 amino acids. The V end was cut by 3 bases, the J end by 5 bases, with 13 bases between. Looked up from germline, CDR1 is SQVTM and CDR2 is ANQGSEA. The CDR3 region is CSVDGQDRYGYTF. For the CDR3, the DNA is TGCAGCGTTGATGGGCAGGACCGATATGGCTACACCTTC.

The chain couples TRBV29-1 to TRBJ2-2, with TRBD1 matching over 7 bases. The V segment lost 7 bases and the J segment 0 bases; nucleotides outside the gene matches: 5. CDR1 and CDR2 from the germline V gene are SQVTM and ANQGSEA. This CDR3 region has 14 residues. The CDR3 DNA is TGCAGCGGGATCACAGGGGCGAACACCGGGGAGCTGTTTTTT. Translating it yields CSGITGANTGELFF.

The rearrangement uses TRBV20-1 and TRBJ2-3, with D perhaps being TRBD1 or TRBD2 (5 bases each). CDR3 length equals 15 residues. Looked up from germline, CDR1 is DFQATT and CDR2 is SNEGSKA (reference sequence). The V gene lost 0 bases and the J gene lost 11 bases, with 21 bases spanning the gap. This CDR3 is CSARDEGPWWGKQYF. DNA for the CDR3: TGCAGTGCTAGAGATGAGGGCCCCTGGTGGGGGAAGCAGTATTTT.

The CDR3 sequence is CSARPGSGNTIYF. The CDR3 DNA reads TGCAGTGCTAGACCTGGCTCAGGAAACACCATATATTTT. This sequence joins TRBV20-1 and TRBJ1-3; D unclear. V dropped 2 bases and J dropped 4 bases, with 9 bases sitting between them. Germline V lookup: CDR1 DFQATT, CDR2 SNEGSKA (reference sequence). CDR3 length: 13 amino acids.

A few counts support this clonotype. The chain is built from TRBV7-2 and TRBJ2-5; 8 positions agree with TRBD2. The germline gives CDR1 SGHTA, CDR2 FQGNSA. V shed 9 bases and J 5 bases; nucleotides not matched to a gene: 11. This CDR3 comprises 14 residues. The CDR3 spells CASFERGGAETQYF. CDR3 DNA sequence: TGTGCCAGTTTCGAACGGGGGGGCGCGGAGACCCAGTACTTC. Drawing the rest from reference TRBV7-2 and TRBJ2-5, the complete variable domain is GAGVSQSPSNKVTEKGKDVELRCDPISGHTALYWYRQSLGQGLEFLIYFQGNSAPDKSGLPSDRFSAERTGGSVSTLTIQRTQQEDSAVYLCASFERGGAETQYFGPGTRLLVL.

The chain recombines TRBV4-2 with TRBJ2-5; 9 positions agree with TRBD2. The germline gives CDR1 LGHNA, CDR2 YNFKEQ. With 1 base clipped from V and 1 base from J, the junction kept 10 bases outside the gene matches. The CDR3 runs 18 residues. CDR3 amino acids: CASSQARGLAGFQETQYF. The CDR3 nucleotides are TGTGCCAGCAGCCAAGCCCGCGGGCTAGCGGGGTTCCAAGAGACCCAGTACTTC.

This clonotype was detected only a few times. The V and J genes are TRBV7-3 and TRBJ2-5; 8 bases line up with TRBD2. After removal of 5 bases from V and 7 bases from J, the junction contained 9 bases not matched to a gene. The CDR3 extends over 14 amino acids. The germline gives CDR1 SGHTA, CDR2 FQGTGA. CDR3 sequence reads: CASSPSGPAGTQYF. The CDR3, as DNA: TGTGCCAGCAGCCCTAGCGGGCCAGCGGGGACCCAGTACTTC.

V is TRBV5-5 and J is TRBJ2-1, with D possibly TRBD2 on 5 matching bases. The CDR3 is 15 residues long. Per the germline V gene, CDR1 is SGHKS and CDR2 is YYEKEE (reference sequence). V lost 4 bases, J lost 0 bases, and 11 bases lay in between. CDR3 nucleotide sequence: TGTGCCAGCAGCGGAAGCGGTAGCTCCTACAATGAGCAGTTCTTC. This translates into CASSGSGSSYNEQFF.